This TCR beta chain is drawn from a study of radiation and T cells in renal cell carcinoma. Study results and caveats: Top tumor clonotypes rose in blood 2 weeks post-radiation, then contracted.

As for this clone: Its antigen is undetermined.

The length of the CDR3 is 11 residues. V lost 6 bases, J lost 5 bases, and 8 bases lay in between. Germline V gene lookup returns CDR1 SNHLY and CDR2 FYNNEI. Described time point: blood 2 weeks post-SBRT. Sample treatment: 15 Gy SBRT to primary tumor, nephrectomy 4 weeks later. Method: immunoSEQ multiplex PCR; TCRdb's copy keeps in-frame clones and lacks some. The table lists around 120,000 clones, approximately 80% of them singletons. The sample was blood, taken from a patient whose treatment included radiotherapy and nephrectomy. The chain couples TRBV2 to TRBJ2-7; D remains unclear. The sequence was collected from a woman aged 60 to 75 with renal cell carcinoma. CDR3 amino acids: CASRLLNEQYF. DNA of the CDR3: TGTGCCAGCAGACTACTAAACGAGCAGTACTTC. The full variable domain, completed using reference TRBV2 and TRBJ2-7, is EPEVTQTPSHQVTQMGQEVILRCVPISNHLYFYWYRQILGQKVEFLVSFYNNEISEKSEIFDDQFSVERPDGSNFTLKIRSTKLEDSAMYFCASRLLNEQYFGPGTRLTVT.